The T cell receptor (beta chain) under discussion was sequenced for a study of blood T cells in healthy people across ages. The CDR3 length is 19 residues. The germline gives CDR1 MGHDK, CDR2 SYGVNS. V was cut by 1 base and J by 6 bases, with 27 bases left in between. Using a J-beta primer mix together with a sample-barcoded 5' primer, a second PCR was run for about 6 to 12 cycles. TCRdb called the 5' RACE reads again in MiXCR, with one record for every CDR3 protein. The table lists 1.5 million or so distinct CDR3 sequences, 42% of them singletons, with 7.9% in the top ten. The chain combines TRBV25-1 with TRBJ1-1; tentative D call: TRBD1 (5 bases). The source of this sequence is a woman in her late teens or twenties in good health. The sample consisted of blood. The CDR3: CASSEFFIKDTGELAEAFF. CDR3 in DNA: TGTGCCAGCAGTGAATTCTTTATTAAGGACACCGGCGAATTGGCTGAAGCTTTCTTT.